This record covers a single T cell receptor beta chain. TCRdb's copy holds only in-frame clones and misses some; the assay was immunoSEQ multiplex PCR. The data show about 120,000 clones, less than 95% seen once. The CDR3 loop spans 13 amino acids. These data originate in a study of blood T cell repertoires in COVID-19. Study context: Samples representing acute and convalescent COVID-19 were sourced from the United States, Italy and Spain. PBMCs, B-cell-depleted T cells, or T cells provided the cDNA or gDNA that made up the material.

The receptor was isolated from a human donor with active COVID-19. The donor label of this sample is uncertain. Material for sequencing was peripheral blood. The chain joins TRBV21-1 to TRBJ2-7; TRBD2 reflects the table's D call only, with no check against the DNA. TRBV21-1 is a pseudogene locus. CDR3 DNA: TGTGCCAGCATCAGACTAGCGGGCTACGAGCAGTACTTC. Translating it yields CASIRLAGYEQYF.